This TCR beta chain was captured by sequencing in a study of blood T cell repertoires in COVID-19. Whole-study context: Material from acute and convalescent COVID-19 was sourced from the United States, Italy and Spain.

Produced via immunoSEQ multiplex PCR; TCRdb's table is partial and in-frame only. The table has about 31,000 clones, nearly 90% seen once. The CDR3 is 16 residues long. Germline V lookup: CDR1 LGHDT, CDR2 YNNKEL (reference sequence). The V and J ends lost 1 base and 5 bases respectively, with 16 bases between them. Patients in Seattle were enrolled during active infection, then followed longitudinally. This chain connects TRBV3-1 (or the pseudogene TRBV3-2) to TRBJ2-3, with D maybe TRBD2 (6 bases). This TCR came from a man in his sixties with COVID-19, enrolled during active disease. The sample was peripheral blood. CDR3 region: CASSQVRDWSGDTQYF. CDR3 nucleotide sequence: TGTGCCAGCAGCCAAGTCCGGGACTGGAGCGGAGATACGCAGTATTTT.